This is a list of T cell receptor beta chains from one sample in a study of blood T cell repertoires in COVID-19. The method was immunoSEQ multiplex PCR; TCRdb's version includes in-frame clones alone and lacks a portion of them. The repertoire holds 220,000 or so clones, with around 86% as singletons. Specimen: PBMCs or T cells enriched from blood (not recorded which). These receptors were obtained from a woman in her fifties or sixties who had recovered from COVID-19. Each CDR3 is given with its conserved first and last residue. D genes are given only for firm matches. The size of a clone is reported for some rows only, either as once, few or many, or as a class for expanded clones.

V,J,D,size,DNA,CDR3
TRBV29-1,TRBJ2-3,-,-,TGCAGCGCCGGGGTCTCTACTAGCACAGATACGCAGTATTTT,CSAGVSTSTDTQYF
TRBV6-2/TRBV6-3,TRBJ1-1,-,-,TGTGCCAGCAGTTACTCGAGTATGGCTGAAGCTTTCTTT,CASSYSSMAEAFF
TRBV7-2,TRBJ1-5,-,-,TGTGCCAGCAGCTTTGGCAGGGGCCAGCCCCAGCATTTT,CASSFGRGQPQHF
TRBV6-5,TRBJ2-1,TRBD1,-,TGTGCCAGCACCCCCGGGACAGGGTCCTACAATGAGCAGTTCTTC,CASTPGTGSYNEQFF
TRBV27,TRBJ2-7,TRBD2,-,TGTGCCAGCAGTTTAGTGACTAGCGGGGGTTACGAGCAGTACTTC,CASSLVTSGGYEQYF
TRBV25-1,TRBJ1-4,-,-,TGTGCCAGCAGTGGCATGGCAGGGTGGAATGAAAAACTGTTTTTT,CASSGMAGWNEKLFF
TRBV11-2,TRBJ1-1,-,-,TGTGCCAGCAGCCCGTACGGGGGGACGAACACTGAAGCTTTCTTT,CASSPYGGTNTEAFF
TRBV28,TRBJ2-7,-,-,TGTGCCAGCAGTTCCTTAGCTGATACCTACGAGCAGTACTTC,CASSSLADTYEQYF
TRBV30,TRBJ2-2,TRBD2,-,TGTGCCTGGAGTGGGGGAGCGGGAAAAGGGGCCGGGGAGCTGTTTTTT,CAWSGGAGKGAGELFF
TRBV7-2,TRBJ1-2,TRBD1,-,TGTGCCAGCAGCAAGGACAGGTCTTATGGCTACACCTTC,CASSKDRSYGYTF
TRBV3-1/TRBV3-2,TRBJ2-7,-,-,TGTGCCAGCAGCCAAGGCAGGAATGTGGGTCGGGACTACGAGCAGTACTTC,CASSQGRNVGRDYEQYF
TRBV11-3,TRBJ1-3,-,-,TGTGCCAGCAGCTTAGATGGCGGAAACACCATATATTTT,CASSLDGGNTIYF
TRBV7-9,TRBJ1-2,-,-,TGTGCCAGCAGCTTAGATGACAGGATCTCCGGCTACACCTTC,CASSLDDRISGYTF
TRBV5-5,TRBJ2-1,TRBD1,-,TGTGCCAGCAGCAAATACAGGGGTAATGAGCAGTTCTTC,CASSKYRGNEQFF
TRBV3-1/TRBV3-2,TRBJ2-7,-,-,TGTGCCAGCAGCCAAGCCCAAAACTCCTACGAGCAGTACTTC,CASSQAQNSYEQYF
TRBV6-5,TRBJ2-3,-,once,TGTGCCAGCAGTTATCGGGAAACAGATACGCAGTATTTT,CASSYRETDTQYF
TRBV6-5,TRBJ2-7,-,-,TGTGCCAGCAGTTACTCTTCGACAGGCTACGAGCAGTACTTC,CASSYSSTGYEQYF
TRBV19,TRBJ1-1,-,-,TGTGCCAGTAGTATTAGGAGTGAAGCTTTCTTT,CASSIRSEAFF
TRBV19,TRBJ1-3,TRBD1,-,TGTGCCAGTAGTCCTCGGGACAGGGTGTCTGGAAACACCATATATTTT,CASSPRDRVSGNTIYF
TRBV4-3,TRBJ2-7,TRBD1,once,TGCGCCAGCAGCTATGGCCGGGACAGGGGGATATACGAGCAGTACTTC,CASSYGRDRGIYEQYF
TRBV9,TRBJ2-3,-,-,TGTGCCAGCAGCGTAGCGTTCGGTAACCCGGATACGCAGTATTTT,CASSVAFGNPDTQYF
TRBV18,TRBJ2-1,TRBD2,-,TGTGCCAGCTCACCTACTCTAGCGGGAGACGACAATGAGCAGTTCTTC,CASSPTLAGDDNEQFF
TRBV19,TRBJ1-2,TRBD1,few,TGTGCCAGTAGTCCCATGGGACAGGGGGCGGCCTATGGCTACACCTTC,CASSPMGQGAAYGYTF
TRBV7-2,TRBJ2-1,-,few,TGTGCCAGCAGCTTACTAGCGCCAAGCGTCTACAATGAGCAGTTCTTC,CASSLLAPSVYNEQFF
TRBV4-3,TRBJ2-2,TRBD1,-,TGCGCCAGCAGCCAAAGGGCGGCAGGGGGCAGCGGGGAGCTGTTTTTT,CASSQRAAGGSGELFF
TRBV5-1,TRBJ2-2,-,-,TGCGCCAGCAGGCAGGGAATTGGCTACACCGGGGAGCTGTTTTTT,CASRQGIGYTGELFF
TRBV9,TRBJ2-3,-,-,TGTGCCAGCAGTTTTGCCCGAGGAGGGGGCTGGGATACGCAGTATTTT,CASSFARGGGWDTQYF
TRBV28,TRBJ2-7,TRBD1,-,TGTGCCAGCAGTTTATACAGGGGACCCTACGAGCAGTACTTC,CASSLYRGPYEQYF
TRBV9,TRBJ2-7,TRBD2,-,TGTGCCAGCAGCGCCGGGGGGGCTAGCGGAACCTACGAGCAGTACTTC,CASSAGGASGTYEQYF
TRBV7-6,TRBJ2-1,TRBD2,-,TGTGCCACCGACGGGCCGGGAGGGGATGAGCAGTTCTTC,CATDGPGGDEQFF
TRBV7-3,TRBJ2-7,-,-,TGTGCCAGCAGCTCCGACGGGCGGGGCGGCTCCTACGAGCAGTACTTC,CASSSDGRGGSYEQYF
TRBV2,TRBJ2-1,TRBD2,-,TGTGCCAGCAGTGGGACTAGCGGGAGAGAGTTTGAGCAGTTCTTC,CASSGTSGREFEQFF
TRBV21-1,TRBJ2-6,-,-,TGTGCCAGCAGCAAAGGCCTTTACCAGGGAGCCAACGTCCTGACTTTC,CASSKGLYQGANVLTF